Detailed here is one T cell receptor (beta chain). Its target is unknown. Extraction and reverse transcription of RNA yielded cDNA as the sequencing template. Generated by immunoSEQ multiplex PCR, the TCRdb table keeps only in-frame clones and is missing some. In the table there are 170,000 or so clones, around 60% of which are singletons. Treatment defined: oral pan-JAK inhibitor, 5-10 mg twice daily. Alopecia areata patients had lesional scalp punch biopsies and peripheral blood taken from them. The record originates from a study of CD8+ T cells in alopecia areata. Study background: At a dose of 5 to 10 mg twice daily, oral tofacitinib was given to treated patients.

Notes on the study in general: Unlike in mice, where it was clearer, TCR sharing across patients was less clear, possibly HLA-related.

This material consisted of CD8+ T cells sorted from blood, taken at week 24, from a patient treated with tofacitinib. The source is a human donor with alopecia areata.

CDR3 bases: TGTGCCAGCACCCGGCGAAAGTCCGGGGGGCCCTGGAACACTGAAGCTTTCTTT. Translated: CASTRRKSGGPWNTEAFF. The chain is built from TRBV5-4 and TRBJ1-1, with D possibly TRBD1 on 6 matching bases. Germline V gene data show CDR1 as SGHNT and CDR2 as YYREEE (reference sequence). Trimming left V 6 bases short and J 1 base short, with 25 bases between. CDR3 size: 18 residues.